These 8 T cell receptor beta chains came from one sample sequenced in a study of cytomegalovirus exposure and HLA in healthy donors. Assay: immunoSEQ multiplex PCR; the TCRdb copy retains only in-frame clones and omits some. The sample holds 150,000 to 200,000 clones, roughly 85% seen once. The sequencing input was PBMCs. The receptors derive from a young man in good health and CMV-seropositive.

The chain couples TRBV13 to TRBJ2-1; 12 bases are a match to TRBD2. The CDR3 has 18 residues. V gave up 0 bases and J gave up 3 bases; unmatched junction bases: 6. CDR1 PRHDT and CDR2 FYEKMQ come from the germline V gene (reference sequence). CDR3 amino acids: CASSLGLAGGEDYNEQFF. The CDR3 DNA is TGTGCCAGCAGCTTAGGACTAGCGGGAGGTGAAGACTACAATGAGCAGTTCTTC. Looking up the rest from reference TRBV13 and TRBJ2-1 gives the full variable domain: AAGVIQSPRHLIKEKRETATLKCYPIPRHDTVYWYQQGPGQDPQFLISFYEKMQSDKGSIPDRFSAQQFSDYHSELNMSSLELGDSALYFCASSLGLAGGEDYNEQFFGPGTRLTVL.

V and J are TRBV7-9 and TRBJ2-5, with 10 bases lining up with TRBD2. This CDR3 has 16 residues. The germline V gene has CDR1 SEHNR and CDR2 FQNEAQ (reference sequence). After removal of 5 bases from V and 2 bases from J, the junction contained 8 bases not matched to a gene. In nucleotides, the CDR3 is TGTGCCAGCAGCCGAATCGGACTAGCGGATCAAGAGACCCAGTACTTC. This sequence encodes CASSRIGLADQETQYF.

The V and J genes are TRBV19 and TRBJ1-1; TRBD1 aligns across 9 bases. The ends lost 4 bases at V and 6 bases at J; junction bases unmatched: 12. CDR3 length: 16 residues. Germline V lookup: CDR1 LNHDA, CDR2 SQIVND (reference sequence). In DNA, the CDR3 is TGTGCCAGTAGTAGGGACACCGGGACAGGGATACCTGAAGCTTTCTTT. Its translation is CASSRDTGTGIPEAFF.

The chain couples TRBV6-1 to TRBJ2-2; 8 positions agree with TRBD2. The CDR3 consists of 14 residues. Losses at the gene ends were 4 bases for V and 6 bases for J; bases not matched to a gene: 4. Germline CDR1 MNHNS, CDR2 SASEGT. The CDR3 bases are TGTGCCAGCAGTGCCCCGACTAGCGCCGGGGAGCTGTTTTTT. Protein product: CASSAPTSAGELFF.

The CDR3 spells CASSLRGNTDTQYF. The DNA for the CDR3 is TGTGCCAGCAGCCTCCGGGGAAACACAGATACGCAGTATTTT. The chain combines TRBV5-4 with TRBJ2-3; a weak D match, TRBD2 (5 bases). The V end lost 4 bases, the J end lost 2 bases, and 11 bases lay between the germline ends. Germline assignment: CDR1 SGHNT and CDR2 YYREEE (reference sequence). This CDR3 contains 14 residues.

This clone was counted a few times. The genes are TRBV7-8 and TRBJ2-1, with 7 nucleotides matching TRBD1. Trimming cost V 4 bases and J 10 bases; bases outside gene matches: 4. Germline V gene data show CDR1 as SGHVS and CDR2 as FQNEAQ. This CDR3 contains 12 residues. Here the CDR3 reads CASSYRGSEQFF. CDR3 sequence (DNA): TGTGCCAGCAGCTACAGGGGTAGCGAGCAGTTCTTC.

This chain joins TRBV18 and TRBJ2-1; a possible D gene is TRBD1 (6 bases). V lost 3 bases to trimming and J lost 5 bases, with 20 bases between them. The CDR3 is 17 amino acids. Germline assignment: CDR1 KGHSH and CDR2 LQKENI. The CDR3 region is CASSPPSRGVGNNEQFF. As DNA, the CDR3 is TGTGCCAGCTCACCTCCTTCCAGGGGAGTCGGAAACAATGAGCAGTTCTTC.

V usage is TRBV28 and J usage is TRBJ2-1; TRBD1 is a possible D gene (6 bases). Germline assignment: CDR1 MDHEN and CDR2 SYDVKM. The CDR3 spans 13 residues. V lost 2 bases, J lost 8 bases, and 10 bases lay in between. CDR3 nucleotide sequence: TGTGCCAGCAGTTTAATACAGGGAGATGAGCAGTTCTTC. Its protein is CASSLIQGDEQFF.